These 2 T cell receptor beta chains share one sample of origin, sequenced in a study of T cell changes during pregnancy in multiple sclerosis. Generated by immunoSEQ multiplex PCR, the TCRdb table keeps only in-frame clones and is missing some. The data contain about 67,000 clones, 92% of them singletons. The source was peripheral blood, collected in the second trimester of pregnancy. All receptors derive from a female donor in good health, enrolled as a control in a pregnancy study.

CDR3 sequence reads: CASSTHPGLGTDTQYF. The DNA for the CDR3 is TGTGCCAGCAGCACCCATCCGGGACTTGGCACAGATACGCAGTATTTT. The chain uses TRBV7-8 and TRBJ2-3; D perhaps matches TRBD2 (6 bases). CDR3 size: 16 residues. Germline V lookup: CDR1 SGHVS, CDR2 FQNEAQ. V was pared by 5 bases and J by 1 base, with 16 bases between. The variable domain in full, completed from reference TRBV7-8 and TRBJ2-3, reads GAGVSQSPRYKVAKRGQDVALRCDPISGHVSLFWYQQALGQGPEFLTYFQNEAQLDKSGLPSDRFFAERPEGSVSTLKIQRTQQEDSAVYLCASSTHPGLGTDTQYFGPGTRLTVL.

This chain uses TRBV6-5 with TRBJ1-1; D is undetermined. Germline CDR1 is MNHEY and CDR2 is SVGAGI. V was cut by 0 bases and J by 0 bases, with 8 bases left in between. The CDR3 sequence is 15 residues long. The DNA of the CDR3 is TGTGCCAGCAGTTACTCGGAGCTCATGAACACTGAAGCTTTCTTT. Amino acid sequence: CASSYSELMNTEAFF.